This T cell receptor beta chain was recorded in a study of shared clonotypes between healthy human individuals. Positively selected for CCR7, the CD45RO-negative cells used as naive CD8 cells excluded terminally differentiated effector memory CD45RA+ cells. Deep-level assay runs were performed. Several immunoSEQ 96-well plates shared each subset's DNA, each plate a replicate. Assay used: immunoSEQ multiplex PCR; TCRdb lists only in-frame clones, some missing. The sample has some 630,000 clones, roughly 95% seen once. A remark on this clone: Its cognate antigen is unknown.

Germline trimming cut 2 bases from V and 2 bases from J; bases unmatched to any gene: 10. This CDR3 has 18 amino acids. Germline V gene lookup returns CDR1 GTSNPN and CDR2 SVGIG (reference sequence). Study-level findings and limits: Generally, naive subsets came out with larger estimated richness than memory subsets. Collection of samples was limited to blood; tissue repertoires likely differ.

V gene TRBV30 combines with J gene TRBJ2-6, with TRBD1 identical over 9 bases. The sample was naive CD8+ T cells sorted from blood. This TCR derives from a woman aged 25 to 39 in good health. The CDR3 spells CAWSWDRAGLAGANVLTF. The DNA of the CDR3 is TGTGCCTGGAGTTGGGACAGGGCGGGTCTGGCTGGGGCCAACGTCCTGACTTTC.